The 29 T cell receptor beta chains listed next were all sequenced from one sample in a study of control samples from healthy donors and cancer patients. Measured with immunoSEQ multiplex PCR; TCRdb has only the in-frame clones, and not every one. The table has about 130,000 clones, around nine tenths seen once. Sample: blood. The receptors here all came from a man aged 45 to 65 in good health.

This chain uses TRBV2 with TRBJ2-7; TRBD1 is a possible D gene (5 bases). V dropped 3 bases and J dropped 2 bases, with 11 bases sitting between them. This CDR3 is built from 14 residues. Germline V gene lookup returns CDR1 SNHLY and CDR2 FYNNEI. CDR3: CASSEQDTAYEQYF. The DNA for the CDR3 is TGTGCCAGCAGTGAGCAGGACACAGCCTACGAGCAGTACTTC.

In its sample, this clone was seen many times. The gene calls are TRBV7-9 and TRBJ1-2, with D maybe TRBD1 (5 bases). The CDR3 runs 13 residues. The germline CDR1 and CDR2 sequences are SEHNR and FQNEAQ (reference sequence). The V end was cut by 6 bases, the J end by 5 bases, with 13 bases between. The CDR3 reads CASSPQGEYGYTF. DNA for the CDR3: TGTGCCAGCAGTCCTCAGGGAGAATATGGCTACACCTTC.

V is TRBV12-3 or TRBV12-4 and J is TRBJ2-1, with D perhaps TRBD2 (6 bases). Deletions cut 3 bases from V and 7 bases from J, with 10 bases between. The CDR3 spans 13 residues. DNA of the CDR3: TGTGCCAGCAGTTTCGGTGCGGGGAATGAGCAGTTCTTC. Translating gives CASSFGAGNEQFF.

Here the CDR3 DNA reads TGTGCCAGCAGTGTTTTACATAATTCTCTAAGCGGTGAGACCCAGTACTTC. Protein product: CASSVLHNSLSGETQYF. This chain links TRBV6-1 with TRBJ2-5; D possibly corresponds to TRBD2 (5 bases). The CDR3 is 17 amino acids. The V gene lost 4 bases and the J gene lost 5 bases, with 23 bases spanning the gap. Germline V gene sequence: CDR1 MNHNS, CDR2 SASEGT.

The rearrangement uses TRBV24-1 and TRBJ2-7, with 8 nucleotides matching TRBD1. The V gene's germline CDR1 is KGHDR and CDR2 SFDVKD. The CDR3 has 15 residues. The J segment lost 0 bases and the V segment lost 10 bases, leaving 10 bases of the junction unmatched. CDR3 sequence (DNA): TGTGCCACGTCAGAGGGACAGGCATACTCCTACGAGCAGTACTTC. Residues: CATSEGQAYSYEQYF.

In DNA form, the CDR3 reads TGCGCCAGCAGTGACCGACCCGGGGAGCTGTTTTTT. As protein: CASSDRPGELFF. The V gene is TRBV10-1, the J gene TRBJ2-2; no firm D call. V lost 3 bases, J lost 6 bases, and 5 bases lay in between. Looked up from germline, CDR1 is WNHNN and CDR2 is SYGVQD (reference sequence). The CDR3 totals 12 residues.

The chain links TRBV24-1 to TRBJ2-7; D call uncertain. Looked up from germline, CDR1 is KGHDR and CDR2 is SFDVKD. The CDR3 totals 12 residues. V shed 3 bases and J shed 12 bases, with 14 bases lying between them. CDR3 bases: TGTGCCACCAGTGATGACCGACTGATTTGGTACTTC. Its protein product is CATSDDRLIWYF.

The V and J genes are TRBV19 and TRBJ1-3, with D unresolved. V shed 3 bases and J shed 4 bases, with 7 bases lying between them. CDR3 length equals 13 residues. Germline V CDR1 and CDR2: LNHDA, SQIVND (reference sequence). The CDR3 loop is CASSIGSGNTIYF. Written as DNA, the CDR3 is TGTGCCAGTAGTATCGGGTCCGGAAACACCATATATTTT. Together with reference TRBV19 and TRBJ1-3, the CDR3 gives the full variable domain: DGGITQSPKYLFRKEGQNVTLSCEQNLNHDAMYWYRQDPGQGLRLIYYSQIVNDFQKGDIAEGYSVSREKKESFPLTVTSAQKNPTAFYLCASSIGSGNTIYFGEGSWLTVV.

As DNA, the CDR3 is TGTGCCAGCAGCCCGGAGGGATCTGCCTACGAGCAGTACTTC. Translation: CASSPEGSAYEQYF. The gene calls are TRBV13 and TRBJ2-7; a possible D gene is TRBD2 (6 bases). This CDR3 has 14 residues. The V gene lost 5 bases and the J gene lost 2 bases, with 13 bases spanning the gap. Germline assignment: CDR1 PRHDT and CDR2 FYEKMQ (reference sequence).

This sequence joins TRBV9 and TRBJ2-3; D perhaps matches TRBD2 (6 bases). CDR1 and CDR2 from the germline V gene are SGDLS and YYNGEE. Trimming pared 0 bases from V and 0 bases from J, leaving 11 bases between. This CDR3 contains 16 residues. The CDR3 reads CASSVVDSGSTDTQYF. CDR3 bases: TGTGCCAGCAGCGTAGTTGATAGCGGAAGCACAGATACGCAGTATTTT.

The chain uses TRBV30 and TRBJ1-1; unclear D gene. Per germline, CDR1 GTSNPN and CDR2 SVGIG (reference sequence). The CDR3 is 12 amino acids. The V end lost 3 bases, the J end lost 4 bases, and 9 bases lay between the germline ends. CDR3 sequence (DNA): TGTGCCTGGAGCCCCTCAGTCACTGAAGCTTTCTTT. This codes for CAWSPSVTEAFF.

V is TRBV5-4 and J is TRBJ2-1; 12 nucleotides line up with TRBD2. The J segment lost 6 bases and the V segment lost 4 bases, leaving 5 bases of the junction unmatched. The V gene's germline CDR1 is SGHNT and CDR2 YYREEE (reference sequence). This CDR3 is 15 amino acids long. CDR3 sequence (DNA): TGTGCCAGCAGCCCAAGGACTAGCGGGGTCAATGAGCAGTTCTTC. This encodes CASSPRTSGVNEQFF. The full variable domain, its missing parts supplied by reference TRBV5-4 and TRBJ2-1, is ETGVTQSPTHLIKTRGQQVTLRCSSQSGHNTVSWYQQALGQGPQFIFQYYREEENGRGNFPPRFSGLQFPNYSSELNVNALELDDSALYLCASSPRTSGVNEQFFGPGTRLTVL.

The rearrangement uses TRBV18 and TRBJ1-2; 7 nucleotides match TRBD1. Germline V gene data show CDR1 as KGHSH and CDR2 as LQKENI. This CDR3 contains 13 residues. Trimming at V came to 3 bases and at J to 8 bases, leaving 6 bases not matched to a gene. The CDR3 DNA reads as TGTGCCAGCTCACCGGGCACAGGGGAAGGCTACACCTTC. Its translation: CASSPGTGEGYTF.

This clone was seen only a few times. This rearrangement joins TRBV5-1 to TRBJ2-2, with 10 bases lining up with TRBD2. Losses at the gene ends were 4 bases for V and 9 bases for J; bases not matched to a gene: 15. CDR3 length equals 17 residues. The germline V gene has CDR1 SGHRS and CDR2 YFSETQ. Written as DNA, the CDR3 is TGCGCCAGCAGCGTTGACTCTAGCGGGGGAGCGAGGAGGGAGCTGTTTTTT. It is translated as CASSVDSSGGARRELFF.

The chain links TRBV27 to TRBJ1-5, with D maybe TRBD1 (6 bases). Trimming stripped 8 bases from V and 8 bases from J, with 25 bases between. The germline gives CDR1 MNHEY, CDR2 SMNVEV (reference sequence). The CDR3 runs to 16 residues. The CDR3 loop reads CASRRGGLGNNEPQHF. The CDR3 bases are TGTGCCAGCCGGAGAGGGGGATTGGGCAACAACGAGCCCCAGCATTTT.

The chain employs TRBV7-2 and TRBJ1-4; D gene uncertain. The V and J ends lost 4 bases and 5 bases respectively, with 14 bases between them. Germline V gene sequence: CDR1 SGHTA, CDR2 FQGNSA. The CDR3 extends over 15 amino acids. The CDR3 nucleotides are TGTGCCAGCAGCTCAGACCAGGTCCCCAATGAAAAACTGTTTTTT. Translation gives CASSSDQVPNEKLFF.

This clone was seen once. V usage is TRBV9 and J usage is TRBJ2-7; the D call may be TRBD1 or TRBD2 (7 bases each). Trimming pared 4 bases from V and 0 bases from J, leaving 14 bases between. There are 15 residues in the CDR3. Germline lookup yields CDR1 SGDLS and CDR2 YYNGEE. For the CDR3, the DNA is TGTGCCAGCAGCCCAGGGGGAGGGAGCTCCTACGAGCAGTACTTC. It codes for CASSPGGGSSYEQYF.

V gene TRBV21-1 combines with J gene TRBJ1-4; TRBD1 is the table's D call and was not checked against the DNA. TRBV21-1 is annotated as a pseudogene. This CDR3 has 19 amino acids. The CDR3 loop is CASSTTPTGRKVANEKLFF. Written as DNA, the CDR3 is TGTGCCAGCAGCACCACCCCCACAGGGCGGAAGGTGGCTAATGAAAAACTGTTTTTT.

The chain combines TRBV6-5 with TRBJ1-1; D is ambiguous. The V and J ends lost 2 bases and 5 bases respectively, with 9 bases between them. The CDR3 covers 13 residues. Germline V lookup: CDR1 MNHEY, CDR2 SVGAGI. CDR3 nucleotide sequence: TGTGCCAGCAGTTACACCCAGCGTACTGAAGCTTTCTTT. This encodes CASSYTQRTEAFF.

This chain links TRBV5-1 with TRBJ1-1; TRBD1 aligns across 10 bases. The CDR3 covers 15 residues. V was clipped by 0 bases and J by 6 bases; unmatched bases: 5. CDR1 and CDR2 (germline): SGHRS, YFSETQ. The CDR3 bases are TGCGCCAGCAGCTTGGCCCGGGACAGGGGTTCTGAAGCTTTCTTT. This sequence encodes CASSLARDRGSEAFF.

This chain joins TRBV19 and TRBJ2-3; possibly TRBD1 for D (6 bases). The CDR3 has 14 residues. Trimming pared 0 bases from V and 7 bases from J, leaving 11 bases between. The germline V gene encodes CDR1 LNHDA and CDR2 SQIVND (reference sequence). This CDR3 reads CASSIDQGWNTQYF. In DNA form, the CDR3 reads TGTGCCAGTAGTATAGATCAGGGGTGGAATACGCAGTATTTT.

V gene TRBV5-6 combines with J gene TRBJ2-2, with TRBD2 matching over 11 bases. The germline V gene encodes CDR1 SGHDT and CDR2 YYEEEE. CDR3 length: 17 residues. Unmatched junction bases numbered 6, after V lost 5 bases and J lost 0 bases. The CDR3: CASSFRLAGSNTGELFF. The CDR3 coding sequence is TGTGCCAGCAGTTTTAGACTAGCGGGGTCGAACACCGGGGAGCTGTTTTTT.

This clone was counted a single time. V and J are TRBV11-2 and TRBJ1-6; 9 bases match TRBD1. The junction had 10 bases not matched to a gene; V was cut back by 5 bases and J by 8 bases. CDR3 length equals 16 residues. The germline V gene encodes CDR1 SGHAT and CDR2 FQNNGV. The CDR3 coding sequence is TGTGCCAGCAGCACCAGGGGACAGGGAATGTATTCACCCCTCCACTTT. This sequence encodes CASSTRGQGMYSPLHF.

This chain uses TRBV3-1 (or the pseudogene TRBV3-2) with TRBJ1-5; unclear D gene. This CDR3 has 15 amino acids. Germline CDR1 is LGHDT and CDR2 is YNNKEL (reference sequence). Trimming left V 0 bases short and J 5 bases short, with 11 bases between. The CDR3 bases are TGTGCCAGCAGCCAAGATTTGGGCAGAGATCAGCCCCAGCATTTT. Translation gives CASSQDLGRDQPQHF.

This clone was detected only a few times. The chain links TRBV6-5 to TRBJ2-3; perhaps TRBD1 as D (5 bases). Germline assignment: CDR1 MNHEY and CDR2 SVGAGI. The CDR3 has 14 residues. V lost 8 bases, J lost 9 bases, and 21 bases lay in between. CDR3: CASRDVPPAGTQYF. The CDR3 DNA sequence: TGTGCCAGCCGAGACGTCCCCCCCGCAGGGACGCAGTATTTT.

V gene TRBV7-2 combines with J gene TRBJ1-5; D ambiguous. Germline V gene lookup returns CDR1 SGHTA and CDR2 FQGNSA. V shed 1 base and J shed 7 bases, with 11 bases lying between them. CDR3 length: 14 amino acids. For the CDR3, the DNA is TGTGCCAGCAGCTTAGACGGGCCCCGACAGCCCCAGCATTTT. Translated: CASSLDGPRQPQHF.

The chain is built from TRBV30 and TRBJ1-3; D unresolved. CDR1 and CDR2 from the germline V gene are GTSNPN and SVGIG (reference sequence). Trimming removed 0 bases at V and 0 bases at J, with 3 bases between. The CDR3 length is 13 residues. CDR3 bases: TGTGCCTGGAGTGTAGGCTCTGGAAACACCATATATTTT. This translates into CAWSVGSGNTIYF. The complete variable domain, with remaining parts taken from reference TRBV30 and TRBJ1-3, reads SQTIHQWPATLVQPVGSPLSLECTVEGTSNPNLYWYRQAAGRGLQLLFYSVGIGQISSEVPQNLSASRPQDRQFILSSKKLLLSDSGFYLCAWSVGSGNTIYFGEGSWLTVV.

The chain combines TRBV30 with TRBJ1-4; D is uncertain. In germline, CDR1 is GTSNPN, CDR2 SVGIG (reference sequence). V gave up 2 bases and J gave up 8 bases, with 15 bases separating them. The CDR3 length is 14 residues. The DNA for the CDR3 is TGTGCCTGGAGTCTCAAAACCCCACAAGAAAAACTGTTTTTT. Amino acid sequence: CAWSLKTPQEKLFF.

The chain carries TRBV20-1 and TRBJ1-5; D not certain. The ends were cut back, 2 bases at V and 14 bases at J, with 10 bases in the middle. The CDR3 has 10 amino acids. Germline assignment: CDR1 DFQATT and CDR2 SNEGSKA (reference sequence). DNA of the CDR3: TGCAGTGCTAGACGAGTGGTGGAGCATTTT. It encodes CSARRVVEHF.